There are many counts of the clone carrying this TCR beta chain. A distinct unique molecular identifier was carried by each TCR cDNA molecule. TCRdb reprocessed the 5' RACE reads with MiXCR, giving one entry per CDR3 protein. The table includes fewer than 25,000 distinct CDR3 sequences, approximately 3.3% detected once. This entry belongs to a study of spatial heterogeneity in lung cancer. This CDR3 spans 18 amino acids. Trimming removed 0 bases at V and 0 bases at J, with 15 bases between. Germline values: CDR1 LGHDT, CDR2 YNNKEL (reference sequence). Time point of the sample: sample taken at primary tumor resection. Whole RNA, which was extracted from tumor, nontumor lung tissue or frozen PBMC, was sequenced without any cell sorting.

The sequencing here drew on PBMCs, taken at surgery. The chain uses TRBV3-1 and TRBJ2-4, with D hard to call. This receptor was obtained from a female donor with early-stage non-small cell lung cancer. In nucleotides, the CDR3 is TGTGCCAGCAGCCAAGATTCCGAGGCGGAGCTAGCCAAAAACATTCAGTACTTC. Protein sequence: CASSQDSEAELAKNIQYF.